This entry lists 10 T cell receptor beta chains sequenced from one sample in a study of CD8 T cells in Susac syndrome. After extraction with the RNeasy kit, about 0.45 to 1 ug of the RNA was reverse transcribed using random hexamers. TCRdb re-derived calls from the immunoSEQ multiplex PCR reads in MiXCR, one entry per CDR3 protein. The data contain some 100,000 distinct CDR3 sequences, 95% of them singletons. Sequenced sample: CD8+ T cells from PBMCs. The source of these receptors is a human donor with Susac syndrome.

The chain is built from TRBV20-1 and TRBJ2-1; D unresolved. The V and J ends lost 1 base and 8 bases respectively, with 15 bases between them. The CDR3 is made up of 14 amino acids. The V gene's germline CDR1 is DFQATT and CDR2 SNEGSKA (reference sequence). This CDR3 is CSARGLVKFDEQFF. The CDR3 DNA is TGCAGTGCTAGAGGATTAGTTAAATTCGATGAGCAGTTCTTC.

The genes are TRBV5-1 and TRBJ2-2; 9 bases agree with TRBD1. Germline CDR1 and CDR2: SGHRS and YFSETQ. V trimming: 4 bases; J trimming: 6 bases; junction bases outside the gene matches: 4. The CDR3 has 14 residues. Here the CDR3 DNA reads TGCGCCAGCAGCCGGGACAGGGAATCCGGGGAGCTGTTTTTT. This encodes CASSRDRESGELFF.

This clonotype came up a few times. V usage is TRBV15 and J usage is TRBJ2-1; D is undetermined. Germline CDR1 is LNHNV and CDR2 is YYDKDF (reference sequence). CDR3 length: 12 residues. The V end was cut by 3 bases, the J end by 3 bases, with 3 bases between. The DNA of the CDR3 is TGTGCCACCAGCAGTCGCTACAATGAGCAGTTCTTC. Residues: CATSSRYNEQFF.

The V call is TRBV29-1, the J call TRBJ2-7, with TRBD2 identical over 12 bases. The ends lost 5 bases at V and 5 bases at J; junction bases unmatched: 4. Germline V gene sequence: CDR1 SQVTM, CDR2 ANQGSEA. The CDR3 is 13 amino acids. The CDR3 region has the DNA TGCAGCGTTAAGACTAGCGGGAGCCACGAGCAGTACTTC. Residues: CSVKTSGSHEQYF.

The V call is TRBV10-3, the J call TRBJ2-3, with a weak D call TRBD1 (6 bases). CDR3 length: 12 residues. The germline V gene encodes CDR1 ENHRY and CDR2 SYGVKD. Trimming removed 5 bases from V and 3 bases from J, with 6 bases in between. CDR3 bases: TGTGCCATCAGTACAGGGACAGATACGCAGTATTTT. Amino acid sequence: CAISTGTDTQYF.

The CDR3 bases are TGTGCCAGCAGTGACCGGGGCGGAAATTCACCCCTCCACTTT. Translation: CASSDRGGNSPLHF. The chain is built from TRBV6-4 and TRBJ1-6; perhaps TRBD1 as D (5 bases). V was shortened by 2 bases and J by 7 bases, with 9 bases between the two germline ends. CDR1 MRHNA and CDR2 SNTAGT come from the germline V gene. The CDR3 consists of 14 residues.

The sample holds one count of this clonotype. This chain connects TRBV21-1 to TRBJ2-7. TRBV21-1 is recorded as a pseudogene. The CDR3 is 15 residues long. As DNA, the CDR3 is TGTGCCAGCAGCAACCCTAACTATCCAGCCTACGAGCAGTACTTC. Protein: CASSNPNYPAYEQYF.

The chain links TRBV29-1 to TRBJ1-1; D ambiguous. Germline V gene data show CDR1 as SQVTM and CDR2 as ANQGSEA. The CDR3 is 13 residues long. With 7 bases removed from V and 1 base from J, the gap between germline ends came to 13 bases. CDR3 sequence reads: CSADTRSNTEAFF. The DNA of the CDR3 is TGCAGCGCTGATACAAGGTCGAACACTGAAGCTTTCTTT.

The chain combines TRBV18 with TRBJ2-1; D gene uncertain. Trimming removed 3 bases at V and 8 bases at J, with 11 bases between. CDR3 length: 13 residues. From germline, CDR1 is KGHSH and CDR2 LQKENI. The CDR3 bases are TGTGCCAGCTCACCCTTGGGCGGCGATGAGCAGTTCTTC. Encoded protein: CASSPLGGDEQFF.

This clonotype was recorded only once. The V and J genes are TRBV29-1 and TRBJ2-7, with 8 nucleotides matching TRBD2. The V gene end was trimmed by 3 bases and the J gene end by 4 bases; junction bases not matched to a gene: 5. Looked up from germline, CDR1 is SQVTM and CDR2 is ANQGSEA. This CDR3 contains 13 residues. The CDR3 DNA reads TGCAGCGTTGACACTAGCGGATCTTACGAGCAGTACTTC. Translating gives CSVDTSGSYEQYF.